This TCR beta chain was observed in a study of blood T cells in healthy people across ages (dated by TCRdb to the mid-2010s). For context, the study as a whole: In model experiments, template switching captured about one uniquely barcoded TCR beta cDNA molecule for every two T cells. Four age groups were formed from the donors: young (average 16 years), middle-aged (approximately 40), aged (roughly 58) and long-lived (around 82). Donors of different ages were randomly distributed across sequencing lanes to avoid experimental bias. The study measured age-related changes in TCR beta repertoire diversity using deep sequencing normalized with unique cDNA molecular identifiers. The study analyzed two additional independent replicas of 1 million unique cDNA reads from the same blood draw for two donors, one aged 18 to 29 and one aged 80 or older. The paper's findings and limits, for the study overall: The percentage of naive T cells measured by flow cytometry correlated strongly with observed TCR beta diversity. The CMV infection status of donors was not known, potentially confounding age-related changes in expanded clonotypes. Compared with the aged group, more naive CD4+ T cells, fewer expanded clones and increased TCR diversity were shown by the long-lived group, suggesting age selection. Conclusive comparison of naive and antigen-experienced compartments was prevented by the profiling of bulk unsorted PBMCs. Estimates of total diversity based on one million sequenced T cells were regarded as lower bounds and as underestimates. Observed TCR beta diversity per million T cells fell roughly linearly with age, and a significant reduction was already apparent by age roughly 40.

The protocol used for the library was 5' RACE. Reads for this sample came from an Illumina HiSeq 2500. A second PCR of roughly 7 to 11 cycles was performed with a sample-barcoded 5' primer and a J-beta primer mix. Each TCR beta cDNA molecule received a unique molecular identifier from a template-switch 5' adaptor carrying 12 random nucleotides. Each sample yielded at least 2.5 million CDR3-containing paired-end reads. First-strand cDNA synthesis was performed from all RNA using the Mint cDNA synthesis kit, with priming by a TRBC-specific oligonucleotide. Following uracil-DNA glycosylase treatment, all cDNA underwent a first 18-cycle PCR with the universal primers M1SS and BC2_uni_R. The source study handled its data this way. Each sample was normalized by randomly selecting 1 million high-quality reads, each carrying a distinct molecular identifier. Reads with shared molecular identifiers were discarded instead of being binned into consensus sequences. CDR3 identification, clonotype clustering and error correction used MiTCR with a Q25 quality threshold and the strictest error-elimination algorithm. A nonparametric unseen species model using Euler transformation provided a lower-bound estimate of total TCR beta diversity. TCRdb applied fastp at Q25 and MiXCR to the public reads, then kept only in-frame beta chains. Each CDR3 protein gets just one entry, which takes the most common genes and DNA from the rows behind it. These V and J calls derive from TCRdb rather than the authors' analysis. The sample records 600,000 or so distinct CDR3 sequences, around a fifth of which are singletons. The biggest ten clones account for roughly 3.6% of the sample.

This clonotype showed up just a few times. Its recognized antigen is unknown. No base quality information exists; no much larger clone differs at one position. The CDR3 has 15 amino acids, counting the end cysteine and phenylalanine. This entry keeps only the CDR3 DNA: 45 bases, framed from base 1. Looking up the germline V gene (reference sequence) yields CDR1 DFQATT and CDR2 SNEGSKA. Cut back by 4 bases and 11 bases, the V and J ends lie 24 bases apart. The donors were 40 or so Caucasian individuals from Russia, aged 6 to 90 years, who were systemically healthy. Around 9.8 milliliters of peripheral blood were collected from each donor into EDTA-treated Vacutainer tubes. Ficoll-Paque density-gradient centrifugation was used to isolate PBMCs, with at least 6 million obtained per sample. Total RNA was extracted from PBMCs with Trizol reagent, with at least 5.5 micrograms obtained per sample. For every donor, flow cytometry on a PBMC aliquot measured the percentage of naive CD45RAhigh/CD27high T cells.

This chain is built from TRBV20-1 and TRBJ2-4; tentative D gene TRBD1, with 6 bases matching. Material for sequencing was blood. The origin of this receptor is a man aged 65 to 79 in good health. The CDR3 reads as follows: CSAIPIQGFYEVQYF. The bases read TGCAGTGCTATCCCTATTCAGGGGTTTTACGAGGTTCAGTACTTC.